The sequence of this TCR beta chain was determined in a study of shared clonotypes between healthy human individuals. Study-level findings and limits: Rarefaction showed sorted-subset sequencing was incomplete despite large depth. Tissue TCR repertoires likely differ from these blood-only repertoires.

For this clone: Its cognate antigen is unknown. A much larger clonotype is one base distant, so this may be a read error. Other DNA sequences from this sample encode an identical CDR3 as well.

TCRdb's copy holds only in-frame clones and misses some; the assay was immunoSEQ multiplex PCR. The sample lists over 950,000 clones; roughly 77% were seen once. Germline V gene sequence: CDR1 SGHNT, CDR2 YYREEE (reference sequence). The length of the CDR3 is 13 residues. V dropped 2 bases and J dropped 4 bases, with 7 bases sitting between them. The sequence came from a man younger than 35 in good health. Some clones in this sample may be carry-over from other donors' samples. Sequenced material: memory CD4+ T cells from PBMCs. The sample's subset: CD45RA-negative fraction. This sequence joins TRBV5-4 and TRBJ2-1; D is possibly TRBD2 (5 bases). CDR3 DNA sequence: TGTGCCAGCAGCTTCACGGGGTACAATGAGCAGTTCTTC. Its translation is CASSFTGYNEQFF.